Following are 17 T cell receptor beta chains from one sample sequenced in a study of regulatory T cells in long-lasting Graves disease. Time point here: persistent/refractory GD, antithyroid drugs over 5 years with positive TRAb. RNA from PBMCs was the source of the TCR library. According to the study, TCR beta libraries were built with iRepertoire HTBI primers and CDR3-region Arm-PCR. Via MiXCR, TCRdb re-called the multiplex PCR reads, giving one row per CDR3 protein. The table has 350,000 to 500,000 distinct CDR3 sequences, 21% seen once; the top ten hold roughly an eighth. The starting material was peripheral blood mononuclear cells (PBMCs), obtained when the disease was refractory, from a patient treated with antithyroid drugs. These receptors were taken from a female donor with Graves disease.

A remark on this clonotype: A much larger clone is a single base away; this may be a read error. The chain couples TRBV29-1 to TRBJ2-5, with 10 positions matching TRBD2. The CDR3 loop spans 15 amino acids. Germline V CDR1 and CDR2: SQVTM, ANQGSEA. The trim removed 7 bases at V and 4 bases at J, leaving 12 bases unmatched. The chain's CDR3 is CSGGGPAGGGETQYF. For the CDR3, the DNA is TGCAGCGGTGGCGGACCAGCGGGAGGGGGAGAGACCCAGTACTTC.

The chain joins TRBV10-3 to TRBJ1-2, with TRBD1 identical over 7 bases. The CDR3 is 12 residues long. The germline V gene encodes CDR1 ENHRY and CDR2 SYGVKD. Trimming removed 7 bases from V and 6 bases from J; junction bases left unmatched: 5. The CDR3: CAITGTEDGYTF. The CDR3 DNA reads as TGTGCCATCACCGGGACAGAGGATGGCTACACCTTC.

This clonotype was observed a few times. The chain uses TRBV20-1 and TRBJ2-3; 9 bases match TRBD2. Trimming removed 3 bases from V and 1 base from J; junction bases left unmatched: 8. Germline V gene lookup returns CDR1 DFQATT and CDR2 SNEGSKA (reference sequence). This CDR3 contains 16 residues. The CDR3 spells CSASVGGRGGTDTQYF. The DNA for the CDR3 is TGCAGTGCTAGCGTGGGCGGGAGGGGTGGCACAGATACGCAGTATTTT.

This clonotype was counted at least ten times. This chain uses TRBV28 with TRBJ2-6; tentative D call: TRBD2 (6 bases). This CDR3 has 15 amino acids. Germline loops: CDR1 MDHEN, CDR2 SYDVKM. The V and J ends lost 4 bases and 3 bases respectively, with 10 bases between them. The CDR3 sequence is CASSSGRFGANVLTF. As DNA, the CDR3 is TGTGCCAGCAGTTCGGGGAGGTTTGGGGCCAACGTCCTGACTTTC.

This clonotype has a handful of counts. The CDR3 bases are TGTGCCAGCAGCCAAGTTTCGCGGGAGGGGTACAATGAGCAGTTCTTC. Translation gives CASSQVSREGYNEQFF. The chain has TRBV14 and TRBJ2-1; 9 nucleotides line up with TRBD2. CDR1 and CDR2 (germline): SGHDN, FVKESK. V gave up 1 base and J gave up 4 bases; unmatched junction bases: 5. This CDR3 contains 16 residues. The whole variable domain, remainder taken from reference TRBV14 and TRBJ2-1, is EAGVTQFPSHSVIEKGQTVTLRCDPISGHDNLYWYRRVMGKEIKFLLHFVKESKQDESGMPNNRFLAERTGGTYSTLKVQPAELEDSGVYFCASSQVSREGYNEQFFGPGTRLTVL.

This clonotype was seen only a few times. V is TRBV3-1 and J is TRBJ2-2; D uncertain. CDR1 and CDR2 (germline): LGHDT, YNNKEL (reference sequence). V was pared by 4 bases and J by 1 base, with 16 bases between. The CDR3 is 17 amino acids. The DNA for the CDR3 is TGTGCCAGCAGCCCTCGGGTCGGTAGCTGGAACACCGGGGAGCTGTTTTTT. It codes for CASSPRVGSWNTGELFF.

CDR3 region: CASSYSMGSQGGLTGELFF. The DNA for the CDR3 is TGTGCCAGCAGTTACTCGATGGGATCTCAGGGAGGACTTACCGGGGAGCTGTTTTTT. The chain is built from TRBV6-2 or TRBV6-3 and TRBJ2-2; TRBD2 might be the D (6 bases). Between the trimmed V and J ends, which lost 0 bases and 5 bases, there was a span of 22 bases. The germline CDR1 and CDR2 sequences are MNHEY and SVGEGT. The CDR3 extends over 19 amino acids.

DNA of the CDR3: TGTGCCAGCAGCTTATATGGGGCCAACGTCCTGACTTTC. This sequence encodes CASSLYGANVLTF. The V gene is TRBV7-3, the J gene TRBJ2-6; D remains ambiguous. Germline V gene sequence: CDR1 SGHTA, CDR2 FQGTGA. Deletions cut 2 bases from V and 3 bases from J, with 2 bases between. The length of the CDR3 is 13 residues.

CDR3 nucleotides: TGTGCCAGCAGCCGAGCTAGCGGGGGCTACGAGCAGTACTTC. It encodes CASSRASGGYEQYF. This rearrangement joins TRBV3-1 to TRBJ2-7; the match to TRBD2 covers 10 bases. Unmatched junction bases numbered 3, after V lost 4 bases and J lost 3 bases. Germline loops: CDR1 LGHDT, CDR2 YNNKEL (reference sequence). The CDR3 covers 14 residues.

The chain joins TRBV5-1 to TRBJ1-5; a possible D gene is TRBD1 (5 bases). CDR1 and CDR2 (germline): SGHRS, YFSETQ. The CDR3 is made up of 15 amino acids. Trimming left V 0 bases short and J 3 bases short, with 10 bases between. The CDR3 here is CASSLAEGNNQPQHF. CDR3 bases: TGCGCCAGCAGCTTGGCAGAGGGGAACAATCAGCCCCAGCATTTT.

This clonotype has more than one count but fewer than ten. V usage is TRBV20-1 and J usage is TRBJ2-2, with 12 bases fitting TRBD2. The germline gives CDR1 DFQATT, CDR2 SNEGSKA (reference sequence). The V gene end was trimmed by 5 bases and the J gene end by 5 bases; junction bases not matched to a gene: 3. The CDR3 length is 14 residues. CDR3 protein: CSAGLAGRTGELFF. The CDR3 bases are TGCAGTGCTGGACTAGCGGGACGGACCGGGGAGCTGTTTTTT.

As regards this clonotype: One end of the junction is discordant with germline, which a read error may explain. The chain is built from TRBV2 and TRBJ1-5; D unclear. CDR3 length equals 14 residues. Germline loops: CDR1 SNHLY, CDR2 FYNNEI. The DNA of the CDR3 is TGTGCCAGCAGGAAGGCCACCAGCGATCAGCCCCAGCGTTTT. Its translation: CASRKATSDQPQRF.

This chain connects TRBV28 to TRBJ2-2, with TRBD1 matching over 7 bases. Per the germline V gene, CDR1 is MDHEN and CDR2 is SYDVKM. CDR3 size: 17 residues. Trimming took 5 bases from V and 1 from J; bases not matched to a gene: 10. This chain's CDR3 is CASSPLWGTENTGELFF. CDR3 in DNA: TGTGCCAGCAGTCCTTTATGGGGGACAGAGAACACCGGGGAGCTGTTTTTT.

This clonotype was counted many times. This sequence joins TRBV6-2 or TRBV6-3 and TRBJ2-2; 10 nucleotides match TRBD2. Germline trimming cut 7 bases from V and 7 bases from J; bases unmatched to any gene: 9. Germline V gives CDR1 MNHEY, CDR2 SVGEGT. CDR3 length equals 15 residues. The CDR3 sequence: CASTGGLAGVGELFF. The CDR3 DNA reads TGTGCCAGCACCGGGGGGCTAGCGGGAGTCGGGGAGCTGTTTTTT.

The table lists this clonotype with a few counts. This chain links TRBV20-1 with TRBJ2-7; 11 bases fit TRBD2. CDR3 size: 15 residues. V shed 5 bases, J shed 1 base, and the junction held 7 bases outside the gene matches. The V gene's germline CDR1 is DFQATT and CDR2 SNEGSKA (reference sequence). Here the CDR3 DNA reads TGCAGTGCTCGTCATAGCGGGGGGGGGTCCTACGAGCAGTACTTC. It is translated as CSARHSGGGSYEQYF.

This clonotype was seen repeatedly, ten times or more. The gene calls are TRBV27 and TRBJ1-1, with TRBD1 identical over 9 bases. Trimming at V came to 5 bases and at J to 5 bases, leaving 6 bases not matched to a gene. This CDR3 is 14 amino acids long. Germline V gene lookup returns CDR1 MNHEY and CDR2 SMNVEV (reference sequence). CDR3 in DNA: TGTGCCAGCAGTAGGGGACAGGGATGGACTGAAGCTTTCTTT. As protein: CASSRGQGWTEAFF.

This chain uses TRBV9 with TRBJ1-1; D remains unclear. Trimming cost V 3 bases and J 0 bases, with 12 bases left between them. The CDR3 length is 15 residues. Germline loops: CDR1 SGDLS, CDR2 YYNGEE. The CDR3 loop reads CASSASYGMNTEAFF. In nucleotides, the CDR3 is TGTGCCAGCAGCGCGTCTTACGGAATGAACACTGAAGCTTTCTTT.